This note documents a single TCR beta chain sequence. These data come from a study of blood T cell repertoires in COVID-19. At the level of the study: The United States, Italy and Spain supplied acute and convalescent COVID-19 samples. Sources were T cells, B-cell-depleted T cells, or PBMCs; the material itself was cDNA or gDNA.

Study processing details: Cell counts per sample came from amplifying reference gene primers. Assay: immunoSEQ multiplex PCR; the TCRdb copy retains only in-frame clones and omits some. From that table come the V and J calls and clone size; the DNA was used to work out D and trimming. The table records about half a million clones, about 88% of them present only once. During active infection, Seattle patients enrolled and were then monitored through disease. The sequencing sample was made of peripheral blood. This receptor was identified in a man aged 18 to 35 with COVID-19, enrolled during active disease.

The CDR3 DNA follows: TGTGCCAGCCTCAGGGGGCATCAGCCCCAGCATTTT. Residues: CASLRGHQPQHF. The chain links TRBV28 to TRBJ1-5, with TRBD1 matching 8 bases. Trimming removed 8 bases from V and 5 bases from J; junction bases left unmatched: 2. CDR1 and CDR2 from the germline V gene are MDHEN and SYDVKM. This CDR3 is built from 12 residues.